This T cell receptor beta chain is drawn from a study of human T cells and chemical hapten exposure. Study at large: Patients got weekly scalp diphenylcyclopropenone doses over the roughly 24-week study. Slight volume differences across pooled libraries mainly accounted for varying per-sample TCR yields. Patch tests containing 0.01% DPC, applied to the upper back, were read at 6 days.

Findings and caveats of the study: High-frequency TCRs, those above 1 in 1000, stayed the same after DPC sensitization.

Stated time point: patch test 1, 2 weeks after DPC sensitization. Treatment: therapeutic diphenylcyclopropenone sensitization with weekly scalp DPC. Regarding this clonotype: Its specificity is unknown.

V lost 0 bases and J 4 bases, leaving 16 bases between the germline ends. This CDR3 comprises 16 residues. Germline V lookup: CDR1 MNHEY, CDR2 SVGEGT. MiXCR, run by TCRdb on the RACE reads, gives a single entry per CDR3 protein. The table records 340,000 or so distinct CDR3 sequences, about 7% of them present only once. The material sequenced was whole blood, taken in connection with sensitization to the hapten diphenylcyclopropenone (DPC). This TCR came from a woman between 18 and 30 years old with alopecia areata. Some clones in this sample may be carry-over from other donors' samples. The chain joins TRBV6-2 or TRBV6-3 to TRBJ2-7; tentative D call: TRBD1 (6 bases). CDR3 amino acids: CASSYSGVRGQYEQYF. Here the CDR3 DNA reads TGTGCCAGCAGTTACTCGGGGGTCAGGGGACAATACGAGCAGTACTTC.